The rows below give T cell receptor beta chains drawn from one sample of a study of cytomegalovirus exposure and HLA in healthy donors. This table comes from immunoSEQ multiplex PCR, and its TCRdb copy is limited to in-frame clones, with some not included. The sample contains tens of thousands of clones, 85% to 95% of which appear only once. Sequenced: PBMCs. The receptors derive from a woman in her late teens or twenties in good health and CMV-seronegative. The conserved cysteine and the conserved F or W are not part of the CDR3 here. For some rows the clone size is stated as once, few or many, or as a class when expanded; others skip it.

cdr3_aa	j_call	v_call	clone_size
ASSDPLETQY	TRBJ2-5	TRBV10-2	.
ASSRQGARSPLH	TRBJ1-6	TRBV6-5	.
AWSGDITNEKLF	TRBJ1-4	TRBV30	once
ASSPRGSGGYNEQF	TRBJ2-1	TRBV4-1	.
ASSIAGGDTEAF	TRBJ1-1	TRBV19	.
ASGRDRVGYGYT	TRBJ1-2	TRBV5-6	.
ASSQDPSKGWQMNQPQH	TRBJ1-5	TRBV4-2	.
ASSLAGTQETQY	TRBJ2-5	TRBV7-2	.
ASSPGQEETQY	TRBJ2-5	TRBV18	.
ASSQGFGDTQY	TRBJ2-3	TRBV7-9	.
ASSTDRDTEAF	TRBJ1-1	TRBV19	.
AGKQGAGGETQY	TRBJ2-5	TRBV2	.
ASSLRSQPQH	TRBJ1-5	TRBV5-8	.
ASRRSVGDSYEQY	TRBJ2-7	TRBV19	.
ASSPTRTENTEAF	TRBJ1-1	TRBV28	once